These 4 T cell receptor beta chains share one sample of origin, sequenced in a study of patients and donors after allogeneic stem cell transplantation. TCRdb itself ran the RT-PCR reads through MiXCR, one entry per CDR3 protein. The table shows about 960,000 distinct CDR3 sequences, with approximately 19% occurring only once. Sequenced sample: blood, either unsorted or a sorted T cell fraction (not recorded which). These receptors were obtained from a human donor who was either an allogeneic HSCT recipient or a stem cell or donor lymphocyte infusion donor (not recorded which). It is not recorded whose cells these are; they may come from a transplant donor.

This clonotype showed up many times. This sequence joins TRBV3-1 and TRBJ2-5; D unclear. Germline-derived CDR1 and CDR2 are LGHDT and YNNKEL (reference sequence). With 0 bases removed from V and 5 bases from J, the gap between germline ends came to 4 bases. The CDR3 has 12 residues. The CDR3 here is CASSQEWETQYF. CDR3 DNA: TGTGCCAGCAGCCAAGAATGGGAGACCCAGTACTTC.

This clonotype was found many times. This chain joins TRBV20-1 and TRBJ2-3, with D hard to call. The CDR3 covers 17 residues. Germline values: CDR1 DFQATT, CDR2 SNEGSKA (reference sequence). Trimming removed 4 bases at V and 2 bases at J, with 22 bases between. CDR3: CSAKRVRAFSFTDTQYF. In nucleotides, the CDR3 is TGCAGTGCTAAAAGAGTCCGCGCGTTCTCGTTCACAGATACGCAGTATTTT.

The chain joins TRBV27 to TRBJ1-1; 8 nucleotides align to TRBD1. Germline V gene data show CDR1 as MNHEY and CDR2 as SMNVEV (reference sequence). The CDR3 consists of 16 residues. The V and J ends lost 3 bases and 6 bases, in that order; junction bases with no gene match: 12. This CDR3 is CASSFGTRTGSPEAFF. The DNA of the CDR3 is TGTGCCAGCAGTTTTGGAACCCGGACAGGGTCCCCTGAAGCTTTCTTT.

This clonotype was found a few times. The V call is TRBV5-1, the J call TRBJ2-6, with D unresolved. V was cut by 0 bases and J by 1 base, with 8 bases left in between. Germline V gives CDR1 SGHRS, CDR2 YFSETQ. CDR3 length: 16 amino acids. CDR3 amino acids: CASSLGQGSGANVLTF. The CDR3, as DNA: TGCGCCAGCAGCTTGGGACAAGGATCTGGGGCCAACGTCCTGACTTTC.